What follows are 19 T cell receptor beta chains derived from one specimen sequenced in a study of radiotherapy plus CTLA-4 blockade in lung cancer. Sequencing used immunoSEQ multiplex PCR; TCRdb keeps in-frame clones, though not all of them. Of tens of thousands of clones in the sample, 81% were seen once. Sequenced here: peripheral blood, sampled from a patient treated with radiotherapy plus ipilimumab. The receptors stem from a human donor with non-small cell lung cancer that progressed on radiotherapy plus ipilimumab.

This clone was observed a single time. The chain combines TRBV7-9 with TRBJ2-1, with D hard to call. Germline V gives CDR1 SEHNR, CDR2 FQNEAQ (reference sequence). The CDR3 sequence is 17 residues long. The V and J ends lost 5 bases and 0 bases respectively, with 17 bases between them. This CDR3 is CASSPHPYLSSYNEQFF. CDR3 in DNA: TGTGCCAGCAGCCCCCACCCATACCTGAGCTCCTACAATGAGCAGTTCTTC.

The J gene is TRBJ2-3, the V gene TRBV12-5, with 7 bases lining up with TRBD1. The CDR3 length is 14 residues. V was pared by 3 bases and J by 2 bases, with 2 bases of the junction left unmatched. Germline lookup yields CDR1 LGHNT and CDR2 FRNRAP. The CDR3 bases are TGTGCTAGTGGTTTAGGACAGGCCACAGATACGCAGTATTTT. Its protein is CASGLGQATDTQYF. The full variable domain, in which reference TRBV12-5 and TRBJ2-3 provide the parts outside the CDR3, is DARVTQTPRHKVTEMGQEVTMRCQPILGHNTVFWYRQTMMQGLELLAYFRNRAPLDDSGMPKDRFSAEMPDATLATLKIQPSEPRDSAVYFCASGLGQATDTQYFGPGTRLTVL.

CDR3 DNA: TGTGCCAGCAGCTCCGACAGGGGTAATCAGCCCCAGCATTTT. This sequence encodes CASSSDRGNQPQHF. This rearrangement joins TRBV13 to TRBJ1-5; 8 nucleotides agree with TRBD1. The V and J ends lost 4 bases and 4 bases, in that order; junction bases with no gene match: 3. The CDR3 has 14 amino acids. Germline lookup yields CDR1 PRHDT and CDR2 FYEKMQ (reference sequence).

The genes are TRBV5-1 and TRBJ1-3; 7 bases are shared with TRBD1. Trimming removed 4 bases from V and 1 base from J; junction bases left unmatched: 5. The CDR3 length is 15 residues. Germline V lookup: CDR1 SGHRS, CDR2 YFSETQ. The chain's CDR3 is CASSQGQVSGNTIYF. The CDR3 bases are TGCGCCAGCAGCCAAGGACAGGTGTCTGGAAACACCATATATTTT.

The chain has TRBV11-2 and TRBJ2-1, with 12 bases identical to TRBD2. This CDR3 has 17 amino acids. Germline loops: CDR1 SGHAT, CDR2 FQNNGV. The trim removed 1 base at V and 4 bases at J, leaving 5 bases unmatched. CDR3 loop: CASSLAGLAGKYNEQFF. The CDR3 region has the DNA TGTGCCAGCAGCTTAGCCGGACTAGCGGGGAAATACAATGAGCAGTTCTTC.

V is TRBV11-2 and J is TRBJ2-3, with 10 bases that match TRBD2. V lost 5 bases and J lost 0; bases outside the gene matches: 2. The V gene's germline CDR1 is SGHAT and CDR2 FQNNGV. The CDR3 spans 15 residues. The CDR3 protein is CASSPSGSSTDTQYF. In DNA form, the CDR3 reads TGTGCCAGCAGCCCTAGCGGGAGTAGCACAGATACGCAGTATTTT.

This chain links TRBV7-3 with TRBJ2-5, with TRBD1 as a possible D gene (6 bases). Trimming shortened V by 2 bases and J by 5 bases, and 21 bases separated the two germline ends. Germline CDR1 is SGHTA and CDR2 is FQGTGA. This CDR3 region has 17 residues. CDR3 nucleotide sequence: TGTGCCAGCAGCTTAGGGAAGGCCAGGGGTTCGGTTGAGACCCAGTACTTC. Translated, it gives CASSLGKARGSVETQYF.

V gene TRBV19 combines with J gene TRBJ1-2, with no clear D. Deletions cut 6 bases from V and 4 bases from J, with 15 bases between. The CDR3 runs 14 residues. CDR1 LNHDA and CDR2 SQIVND come from the germline V gene (reference sequence). The CDR3 nucleotides read TGTGCCAGTAGGGCCGCCGAGGGTAGCTATGGCTACACCTTC. As protein: CASRAAEGSYGYTF.

CDR3 in DNA: TGTGCCAGTAGTTGGGGAGAGGCTGGAAACACCATATATTTT. This encodes CASSWGEAGNTIYF. V is TRBV19 and J is TRBJ1-3; D gene uncertain. The V and J ends lost 5 bases and 2 bases respectively, with 10 bases between them. There are 14 residues in the CDR3. Germline lookup yields CDR1 LNHDA and CDR2 SQIVND (reference sequence).

CDR3 coding DNA: TGTGCCAGCAGCCAAGTGGGGGCCGGCACCGGGGAGCTGTTTTTT. Translation gives CASSQVGAGTGELFF. The chain joins TRBV14 to TRBJ2-2; perhaps TRBD1 as D (6 bases). Germline V lookup: CDR1 SGHDN, CDR2 FVKESK. The CDR3 loop spans 15 amino acids. Trimming took off 1 base at V and 4 bases at J, with 10 bases between the two ends.

CDR3 amino acids: CSVITTGEFYNEQFF. The CDR3 DNA is TGCAGCGTTATAACGACAGGGGAGTTTTACAATGAGCAGTTCTTC. The chain joins TRBV29-1 to TRBJ2-1, with TRBD1 identical over 8 bases. V dropped 5 bases and J dropped 4; count of bases not matched to a gene: 10. CDR3 length: 15 amino acids. The germline V gene has CDR1 SQVTM and CDR2 ANQGSEA.

This chain connects TRBV6-6 to TRBJ1-1; 9 bases are a match to TRBD1. V was pared by 6 bases and J by 5 bases, with 7 bases of the junction left unmatched. This CDR3 has 14 residues. Germline V gene data show CDR1 as MNHNY and CDR2 as SVGAGI (reference sequence). CDR3 in DNA: TGTGCCAGCAGCTCTGGACAGGGGCGGACTGAAGCTTTCTTT. This encodes CASSSGQGRTEAFF.

CDR3 region: CASLGTSGANVLTF. DNA of the CDR3: TGCGCCAGCTTGGGCACTTCGGGGGCCAACGTCCTGACTTTC. The J gene is TRBJ2-6, the V gene TRBV5-1; D not certain. This CDR3 spans 14 amino acids. V lost 7 bases and J lost 4, with 12 bases in between. Germline-derived CDR1 and CDR2 are SGHRS and YFSETQ.

As concerns this clone: Different DNA sequences within this sample yield the same CDR3. The chain has TRBV6-5 and TRBJ1-5; 7 bases align to TRBD1. V lost 6 bases and J lost 1; bases outside the gene matches: 6. The CDR3 is made up of 15 amino acids. Germline-derived CDR1 and CDR2 are MNHEY and SVGAGI. This chain's CDR3 is CASRRQGGSNQPQHF. The DNA of the CDR3 is TGTGCCAGCAGACGACAGGGAGGAAGCAATCAGCCCCAGCATTTT.

As concerns this clone: The junction shows a germline mismatch at one end, possibly a read error. The V and J genes are TRBV9 and TRBJ1-6, with a possible D match to TRBD1 (6 bases). This CDR3 is built from 15 residues. Looked up from germline, CDR1 is SGDLS and CDR2 is YYNGEE. The DNA of the CDR3 is TGTACCAGCAGCGAGGACAGCTCCTATAATTCACCCCTCCACTTT. This encodes CTSSEDSSYNSPLHF.

Comment on this clone: This sample includes further DNA sequences coding for the same CDR3. CDR3 sequence reads: CASSLDRGETQYF. The CDR3 DNA reads as TGCGCCAGCAGCTTGGACAGGGGTGAGACCCAGTACTTC. The chain carries TRBV5-1 and TRBJ2-5; 7 nucleotides match TRBD1. V was pared by 0 bases and J by 5 bases, with 1 base of the junction left unmatched. Germline V gene data show CDR1 as SGHRS and CDR2 as YFSETQ. The CDR3 has 13 amino acids.

In its sample, this clone was seen once. The gene calls are TRBV9 and TRBJ2-4; 10 nucleotides match TRBD1. Germline assignment: CDR1 SGDLS and CDR2 YYNGEE. The length of the CDR3 is 16 residues. J lost 9 bases, V lost 2 bases, and 11 bases had no gene match. The CDR3 sequence is CASSVASGTGDTIQYF. CDR3 in DNA: TGTGCCAGCAGCGTCGCCTCCGGGACAGGGGATACCATTCAGTACTTC.

This clone was counted only a few times. The chain links TRBV2 to TRBJ1-2; D is ambiguous. The CDR3 consists of 13 residues. Germline-derived CDR1 and CDR2 are SNHLY and FYNNEI. Trimming took off 1 base at V and 7 bases at J, with 10 bases between the two ends. The CDR3 loop is CASSEDYGGGYTF. The CDR3 bases are TGTGCCAGCAGTGAAGACTACGGCGGTGGCTACACCTTC. Full variable domain (missing parts from reference TRBV2 and TRBJ1-2): EPEVTQTPSHQVTQMGQEVILRCVPISNHLYFYWYRQILGQKVEFLVSFYNNEISEKSEIFDDQFSVERPDGSNFTLKIRSTKLEDSAMYFCASSEDYGGGYTFGSGTRLTVV.

This clone has only one observation. The genes are TRBV28 and TRBJ1-2; TRBD1 might be the D (5 bases). The CDR3 spans 14 residues. From germline, CDR1 is MDHEN and CDR2 SYDVKM. The V gene lost 4 bases and the J gene lost 8 bases, with 17 bases spanning the gap. CDR3 sequence reads: CASSSSPTGRGYTF. In nucleotides, the CDR3 is TGTGCCAGCAGTTCAAGCCCTACAGGCCGGGGCTACACCTTC.